This TCR beta chain appears in the sequencing data of a study of post-analysis software for immune sequencing data. Study outcomes and limitations: Controls showed lower frequencies than patients for roughly five TRBV segments, and TRBV5-6, TRBV5-1 and TRBV20-1 were among these.

Unique molecular identifiers tagged the TCR beta cDNA libraries. MiXCR, run by TCRdb on the PCR reads, gives a single entry per CDR3 protein. Of approximately 630,000 distinct CDR3 sequences in the sample, approximately 60% were seen once. The V end lost 0 bases, the J end lost 6 bases, and 11 bases lay between the germline ends. This CDR3 spans 15 amino acids. CDR1 LGHNA and CDR2 YNFKEQ come from the germline V gene. As for this clonotype: Its antigen is unknown.

This sequence joins TRBV4-2 and TRBJ1-4, with D maybe TRBD1 (6 bases). The TCR was taken from a girl aged 2-10 years with multiple sclerosis. Input material: blood. CDR3 protein: CASSQEQGRDEKLFF. Written as DNA, the CDR3 is TGTGCCAGCAGCCAAGAACAGGGTCGGGATGAAAAACTGTTTTTT.